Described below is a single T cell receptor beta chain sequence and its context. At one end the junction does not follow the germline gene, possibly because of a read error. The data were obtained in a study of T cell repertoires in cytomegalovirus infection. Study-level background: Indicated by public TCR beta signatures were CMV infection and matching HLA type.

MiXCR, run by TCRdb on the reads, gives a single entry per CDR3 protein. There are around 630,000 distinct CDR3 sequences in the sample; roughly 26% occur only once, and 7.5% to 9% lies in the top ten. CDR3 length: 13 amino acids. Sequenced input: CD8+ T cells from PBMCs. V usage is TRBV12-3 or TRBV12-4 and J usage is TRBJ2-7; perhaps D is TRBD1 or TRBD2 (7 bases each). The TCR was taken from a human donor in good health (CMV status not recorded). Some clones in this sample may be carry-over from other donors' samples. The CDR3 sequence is CASRGSTGREQCF. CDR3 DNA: TGTGCCAGCAGAGGATCGACAGGGCGGGAGCAGTGCTTC.